This T cell receptor (beta chain) was found in a study of blood T cell repertoires in COVID-19 (dated by TCRdb to the early 2020s). Notes on the research overall: The collaborator samples originated in the United States, Italy and Spain and spanned the acute and convalescent phases of COVID-19. The material from the prospective study consisted of cDNA or gDNA derived from T cells, B-cell-depleted T cells, or PBMCs. Subjects who had been exposed to COVID-19, were actively infected with it, or had recovered from it provided the deeply sampled blood TCRbeta repertoires that made up the dataset. The repertoires were released in a freely available public database meant as a resource for research on the immune response to SARS-CoV-2. Samples were obtained from the ongoing ImmuneRACE study (first 160 participants) and from over 1,000 subjects provided by 6 global collaborators. The sample metadata nearly always contained a de-identified subject ID, COVID-19 status, age in years and sex. Where HLA class I and class II types were available, the types were taken from metadata supplied by the sample provider, not from assay-based typing. Here is what the overall study found, with its caveats: The quantity of clinical and demographic metadata differed by source and by participant and was supplied without curation.

TCRbeta CDR3 regions were amplified from genomic DNA by means of the immunoSEQ Assay, a bias-controlled multiplex PCR. Under the source paper's analysis protocol: Within the assay, amplification of reference gene primers was used to estimate how many nucleated cells each sample contained. To quantify the absolute abundance of each unique TCRbeta CDR3 rearrangement, sequence reads were collapsed and filtered. For each sample, productive Simpson clonality was calculated as the square root of Simpson's diversity index across productive rearrangements. The table comes from immuneACCESS by way of TCRdb, which keeps in-frame sequences with V and J called. Part of the clones is missing from these tables; in studies checked, under half for an unresolved V gene and the rest for unknown reasons. That table is the source of V, J and clone size, and D and trimming were worked out from the DNA. This sample gives 200,000 or so clones in total; 70% to 90% of them show up just once. The ten most abundant clones make up around 4% of the sample.

V loses 3 bases, J loses 3 bases, and the germline ends lie 12 bases apart. The cysteine opens and the phenylalanine closes a CDR3 of 14 amino acids. The only DNA kept is the CDR3, 42 bases in frame from the first base. From a lookup of the germline V gene, CDR1 and CDR2 are MDHEN and SYDVKM. In the prospective study, participants were roughly 18 to 90 years old, resided in about two dozen geographic areas of the United States, and were enrolled through a virtual design. To assign participants to cohorts, the prospective study relied on clinical history that participants themselves reported in a screening survey and a study questionnaire. In the prospective study, mobile phlebotomists collected whole blood, serum and a nasopharyngeal or oropharyngeal swab from each participant. Additional blood draws and questionnaires over an approximately 2-month period could optionally be provided by prospective study participants. Before DNA extraction, blood samples from the prospective study were shipped at room temperature or frozen.

To note about this clone: Its antigen is currently not known. No much larger clone exists at a distance of one base, and base qualities are not known.

The TCR comes from a woman in her 40s with acute COVID-19. This receptor chain uses TRBV28 and TRBJ2-7; the best D guess is TRBD1, with 5 bases matching. Source material: PBMCs or T cells enriched from blood (not recorded which). The nucleotides are TGTGCCAGCAGTTTTTCGGACATACACTACGAGCAGTACTTC. It codes for CASSFSDIHYEQYF.